The 6 T cell receptor beta chains presented below share a single source sample, sequenced in a study of blood T cell repertoires in COVID-19. TCRdb's copy holds only in-frame clones and misses some; the assay was immunoSEQ multiplex PCR. The sample holds around 300,000 clones, roughly 88% seen once. The sample taken for sequencing was PBMCs or T cells enriched from blood (not recorded which). Receptors originate from a woman in her thirties who had recovered from COVID-19.

The V call is TRBV6-5, the J call TRBJ1-2; 7 bases match TRBD1. Germline V gene lookup returns CDR1 MNHEY and CDR2 SVGAGI. The V segment lost 5 bases and the J segment 7 bases; nucleotides outside the gene matches: 4. This CDR3 spans 12 amino acids. The CDR3 here is CASSTGTVGYTF. DNA for the CDR3: TGTGCCAGCAGTACCGGGACAGTTGGCTACACCTTC.

The chain links TRBV6-1 to TRBJ2-7, with TRBD1 identical over 10 bases. The ends lost 5 bases at V and 3 bases at J; junction bases unmatched: 7. The V gene's germline CDR1 is MNHNS and CDR2 SASEGT. CDR3 length equals 15 residues. The DNA of the CDR3 is TGTGCCAGCAGTTCCATGGGACAGGGGATCTACGAGCAGTACTTC. Its translation is CASSSMGQGIYEQYF.

The chain combines TRBV7-9 with TRBJ2-1; TRBD2 aligns across 9 bases. With 4 bases clipped from V and 3 bases from J, the junction kept 7 bases outside the gene matches. The germline CDR1 and CDR2 sequences are SEHNR and FQNEAQ (reference sequence). This CDR3 has 16 amino acids. As DNA, the CDR3 is TGTGCCAGCAGCTCACCGACTAGCGGAGACTACAATGAGCAGTTCTTC. It codes for CASSSPTSGDYNEQFF.

V is TRBV28 and J is TRBJ1-5; a possible D gene is TRBD1 (5 bases). Trimming pared 7 bases from V and 4 bases from J, leaving 20 bases between. The CDR3 length is 16 residues. Germline CDR1 is MDHEN and CDR2 is SYDVKM. The CDR3 here is CASTLGTNTRNQPQHF. The CDR3 DNA reads TGTGCCAGCACCTTAGGGACTAATACCCGTAATCAGCCCCAGCATTTT.

The table lists this clone with a few counts. CDR3 coding DNA: TGTGCCAGCAGCTCGATCCTATTCAATGAGCAGTTCTTC. Protein: CASSSILFNEQFF. The chain joins TRBV11-2 to TRBJ2-1; D remains ambiguous. The CDR3 totals 13 residues. Trimming left V 4 bases short and J 6 bases short, with 10 bases between. Germline lookup yields CDR1 SGHAT and CDR2 FQNNGV.

This clone appeared a single time. The chain links TRBV7-6 to TRBJ2-1, with 7 bases matching TRBD1. The CDR3 spans 17 residues. CDR1 and CDR2 (germline): SGHVS, FNYEAQ. V shed 4 bases, J shed 0 bases, and the junction held 9 bases outside the gene matches. The CDR3 region is CASSSTGSRSSYNEQFF. CDR3 bases: TGTGCCAGCAGCTCGACAGGGAGTAGGAGCTCCTACAATGAGCAGTTCTTC.